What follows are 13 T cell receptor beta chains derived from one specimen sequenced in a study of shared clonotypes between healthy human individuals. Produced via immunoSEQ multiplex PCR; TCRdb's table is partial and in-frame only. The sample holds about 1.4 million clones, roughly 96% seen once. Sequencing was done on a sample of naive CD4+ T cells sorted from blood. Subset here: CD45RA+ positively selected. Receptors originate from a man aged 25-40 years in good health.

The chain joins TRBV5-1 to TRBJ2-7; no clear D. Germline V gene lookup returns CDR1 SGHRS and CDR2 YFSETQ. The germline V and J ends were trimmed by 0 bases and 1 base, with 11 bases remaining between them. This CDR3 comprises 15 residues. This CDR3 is CASSLAPVDSYEQYF. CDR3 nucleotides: TGCGCCAGCAGCTTGGCCCCAGTGGATTCCTACGAGCAGTACTTC.

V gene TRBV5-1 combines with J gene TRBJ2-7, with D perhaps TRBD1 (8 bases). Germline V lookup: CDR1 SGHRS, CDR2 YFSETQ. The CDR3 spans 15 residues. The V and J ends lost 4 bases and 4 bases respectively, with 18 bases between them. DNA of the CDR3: TGCGCCAGCAGCCCCCTACCACAGGGGGGGTACGAGCAGTACTTC. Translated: CASSPLPQGGYEQYF. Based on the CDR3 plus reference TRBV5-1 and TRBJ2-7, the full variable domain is KAGVTQTPRYLIKTRGQQVTLSCSPISGHRSVSWYQQTPGQGLQFLFEYFSETQRNKGNFPGRFSGRQFSNSRSEMNVSTLELGDSALYLCASSPLPQGGYEQYFGPGTRLTVT.

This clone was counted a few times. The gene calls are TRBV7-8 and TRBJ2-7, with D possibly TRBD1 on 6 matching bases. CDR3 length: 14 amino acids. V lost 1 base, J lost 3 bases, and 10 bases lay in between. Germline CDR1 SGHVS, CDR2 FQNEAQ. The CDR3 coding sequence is TGTGCCAGCAGCTTAGGAGACAGGAACTACGAGCAGTACTTC. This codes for CASSLGDRNYEQYF.

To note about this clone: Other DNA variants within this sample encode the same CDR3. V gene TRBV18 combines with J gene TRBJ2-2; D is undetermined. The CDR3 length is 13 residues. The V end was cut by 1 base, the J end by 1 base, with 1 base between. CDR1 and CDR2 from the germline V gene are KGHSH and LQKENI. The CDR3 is CASSPQNTGELFF. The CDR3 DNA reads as TGTGCCAGCTCACCACAGAACACCGGGGAGCTGTTTTTT.

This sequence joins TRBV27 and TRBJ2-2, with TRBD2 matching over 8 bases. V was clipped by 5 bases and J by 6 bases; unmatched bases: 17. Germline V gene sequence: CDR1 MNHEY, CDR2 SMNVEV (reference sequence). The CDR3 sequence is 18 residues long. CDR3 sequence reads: CASSPSLAGTPNPGELFF. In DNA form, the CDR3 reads TGTGCCAGCAGTCCCTCCTTAGCGGGGACCCCAAATCCCGGGGAGCTGTTTTTT.

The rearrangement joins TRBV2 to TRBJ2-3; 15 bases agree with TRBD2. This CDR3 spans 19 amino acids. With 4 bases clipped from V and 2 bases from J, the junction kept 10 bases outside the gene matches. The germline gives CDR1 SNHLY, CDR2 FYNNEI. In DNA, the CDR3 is TGTGCCAGCAGTGGTTTAGGCGGACTAGCGGGAGGGCCCACAGATACGCAGTATTTT. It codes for CASSGLGGLAGGPTDTQYF. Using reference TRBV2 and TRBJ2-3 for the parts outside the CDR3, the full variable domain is EPEVTQTPSHQVTQMGQEVILRCVPISNHLYFYWYRQILGQKVEFLVSFYNNEISEKSEIFDDQFSVERPDGSNFTLKIRSTKLEDSAMYFCASSGLGGLAGGPTDTQYFGPGTRLTVL.

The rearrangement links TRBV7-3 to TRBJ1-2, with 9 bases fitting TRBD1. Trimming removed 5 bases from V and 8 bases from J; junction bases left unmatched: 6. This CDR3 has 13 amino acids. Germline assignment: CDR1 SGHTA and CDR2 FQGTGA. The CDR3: CASSLTGGRGYTF. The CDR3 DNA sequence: TGTGCCAGCAGCCTGACAGGGGGAAGGGGCTACACCTTC.

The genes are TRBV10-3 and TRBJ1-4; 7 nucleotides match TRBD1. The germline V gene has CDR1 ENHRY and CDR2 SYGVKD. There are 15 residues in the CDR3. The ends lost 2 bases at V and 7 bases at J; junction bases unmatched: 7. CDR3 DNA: TGTGCCATCAGTGAGCAGACAGGGCAGGCTGAAAAACTGTTTTTT. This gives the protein CAISEQTGQAEKLFF.

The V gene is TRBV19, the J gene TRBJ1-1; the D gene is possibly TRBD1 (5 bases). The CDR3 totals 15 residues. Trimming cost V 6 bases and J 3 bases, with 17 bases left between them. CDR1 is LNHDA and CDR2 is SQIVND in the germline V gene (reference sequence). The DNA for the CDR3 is TGTGCCAGTAGGCCCGGACACCTAAGGGACACTGAAGCTTTCTTT. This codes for CASRPGHLRDTEAFF.

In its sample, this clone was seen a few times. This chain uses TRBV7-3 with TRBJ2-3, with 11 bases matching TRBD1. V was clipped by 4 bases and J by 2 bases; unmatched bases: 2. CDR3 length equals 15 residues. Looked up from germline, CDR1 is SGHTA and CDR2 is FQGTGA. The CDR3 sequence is CASSSGQGATDTQYF. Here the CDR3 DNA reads TGTGCCAGCAGCTCCGGACAGGGGGCCACAGATACGCAGTATTTT.

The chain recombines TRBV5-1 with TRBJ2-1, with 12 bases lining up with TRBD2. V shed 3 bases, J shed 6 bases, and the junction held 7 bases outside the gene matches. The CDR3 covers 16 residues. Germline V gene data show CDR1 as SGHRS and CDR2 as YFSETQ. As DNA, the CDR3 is TGCGCCAGCAGCTGGGGACTAGCGGGTTTACTCAATGAGCAGTTCTTC. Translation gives CASSWGLAGLLNEQFF.

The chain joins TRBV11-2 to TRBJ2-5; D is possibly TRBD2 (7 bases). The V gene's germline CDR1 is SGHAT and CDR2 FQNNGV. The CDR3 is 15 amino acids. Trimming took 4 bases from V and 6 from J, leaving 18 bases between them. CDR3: CASSSLRGGAKTQYF. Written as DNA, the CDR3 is TGTGCCAGCAGCTCCTTGCGCGGGGGCGCAAAGACCCAGTACTTC.

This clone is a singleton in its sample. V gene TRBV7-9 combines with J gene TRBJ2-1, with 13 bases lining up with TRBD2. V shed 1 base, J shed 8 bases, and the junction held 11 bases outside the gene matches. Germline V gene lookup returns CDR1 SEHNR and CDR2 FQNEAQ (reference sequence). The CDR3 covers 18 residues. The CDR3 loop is CASSLDGRGTSGIHEQFF. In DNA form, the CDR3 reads TGTGCCAGCAGCTTAGATGGGCGGGGGACTAGCGGGATCCATGAGCAGTTCTTC.